Listed below are T cell receptor beta chains from one sample, sequenced in a study of T cell responses to AZD1222 COVID-19 vaccine. The data were produced by immunoSEQ multiplex PCR, yet TCRdb's version contains in-frame clones alone and is incomplete. The repertoire has 150,000 to 200,000 clones, about 88% of them found once; the top ten carry roughly 25%. The input for sequencing was peripheral blood, taken 28 days after the second AZD1222 dose. Receptors were obtained from an adult who received the AZD1222 COVID-19 vaccine. CDR3s include the opening cysteine and the closing phenylalanine or tryptophan. A D gene is named only where the DNA matches it firmly. Expanded clones get a size class; other rows say once, few or many, or leave the size out.

j_call v_call clone_size d_call cdr3_aa cdr3_nt
TRBJ2-2 TRBV29-1 - - CSVHPGGGSFIGELFF TGCAGCGTTCACCCGGGGGGCGGGAGTTTTATCGGGGAGCTGTTTTTT
TRBJ2-7 TRBV27 - TRBD1 CASTLLLDRGYEQYF TGTGCCAGCACCCTCCTCCTGGACAGGGGATACGAGCAGTACTTC
TRBJ1-5 TRBV28 - - CASGQRGQPQHF TGTGCCAGCGGACAGCGCGGTCAGCCCCAGCATTTT
TRBJ2-7 TRBV6-1 few - CASSEGNRWVREQYF TGTGCCAGCAGTGAAGGGAACCGTTGGGTACGGGAGCAGTACTTC
TRBJ1-2 TRBV28 - - CASVRGGSNYGYTF TGTGCCAGCGTAAGGGGGGGCTCTAACTATGGCTACACCTTC
TRBJ1-2 TRBV7-2 - TRBD1 CASRLGQGFSYGYTF TGTGCCAGCAGATTGGGACAGGGTTTCAGCTATGGCTACACCTTC
TRBJ2-5 TRBV3-1/TRBV3-2 - - CASSQGGDGSEYF TGTGCCAGCAGCCAAGGGGGGGACGGGAGTGAGTACTTC
TRBJ2-2 TRBV6-2/TRBV6-3 - TRBD1 CASSLLLGTGGELFF TGTGCCAGCAGTTTGTTGCTAGGGACAGGCGGGGAGCTGTTTTTT
TRBJ2-2 TRBV1 - - CTSSHQETGELFF TGCACCAGCAGCCATCAAGAGACCGGGGAGCTGTTTTTT
TRBJ2-2 TRBV18 - - CASSQSSQNTGELFF TGTGCCAGCTCACAAAGCAGCCAGAACACCGGGGAGCTGTTTTTT
TRBJ2-7 TRBV7-2 - - CASALFSYEQYF TGTGCCAGCGCCCTTTTTTCCTACGAGCAGTACTTC
TRBJ2-7 TRBV6-1 - - CASSEALGAYEQYF TGTGCCAGCAGTGAAGCGCTTGGCGCGTACGAGCAGTACTTC
TRBJ1-2 TRBV6-5 once - CASSYSSGANYGYTF TGTGCCAGCAGTTACTCGAGCGGGGCTAACTATGGCTACACCTTC
TRBJ2-7 TRBV7-9 - - CASSSLYEQYF TGTGCCAGCAGCTCGCTCTACGAGCAGTACTTC
TRBJ2-1 TRBV19 - - CASTLDSQSYNEQFF TGTGCCAGTACCTTGGACAGTCAGTCCTACAATGAGCAGTTCTTC
TRBJ2-6 TRBV3-1/TRBV3-2 - TRBD2 CASSQSTSGFSGANVLTF TGTGCCAGCAGCCAATCGACTAGCGGGTTCTCTGGGGCCAACGTCCTGACTTTC
TRBJ2-1 TRBV4-3 - TRBD2 CASSQDAGLAYYNEQFF TGCGCCAGCAGCCAAGATGCGGGACTAGCTTACTACAATGAGCAGTTCTTC
TRBJ2-5 TRBV3-1/TRBV3-2 - - CASSQEWLEETQYF TGTGCCAGCAGCCAAGAGTGGCTAGAAGAGACCCAGTACTTC
TRBJ2-3 TRBV4-1 - TRBD1 CASSQVLRDRGTDTQYF TGCGCCAGCAGCCAAGTCCTCCGGGACAGGGGGACAGATACGCAGTATTTT
TRBJ1-2 TRBV28 - TRBD1 CASSSGQGQGGYTF TGTGCCAGCAGTTCCGGACAGGGCCAGGGTGGCTACACCTTC
TRBJ2-2 TRBV18 - - CASSPQEGSTGELFF TGTGCCAGCTCACCTCAAGAGGGATCCACCGGGGAGCTGTTTTTT
TRBJ2-7 TRBV24-1 - - CATSEQRDNSYEQYF TGTGCCACCAGTGAGCAGCGGGACAACTCCTACGAGCAGTACTTC
TRBJ1-1 TRBV28 - - CASLAYTEAFF TGTGCCAGCTTGGCTTACACTGAAGCTTTCTTT
TRBJ1-3 TRBV7-2 few TRBD1 CASSEGAVGGNTIYF TGTGCCAGCAGCGAGGGGGCTGTGGGTGGAAACACCATATATTTT
TRBJ2-3 TRBV29-1 - - CSVDWRDSVPKDTQYF TGCAGCGTTGATTGGCGGGACAGCGTCCCCAAAGATACGCAGTATTTT
TRBJ2-7 TRBV7-8 - TRBD1 CASSPRGQAYEQYF TGTGCCAGCAGCCCCAGGGGACAGGCCTACGAGCAGTACTTC
TRBJ2-1 TRBV7-6 - TRBD2 CASSPLSGSFTYNEQFF TGTGCCAGCAGCCCGCTGAGCGGGAGCTTCACCTACAATGAGCAGTTCTTC
TRBJ2-7 TRBV18 - TRBD1 CASSPGPQTGQYEQYF TGTGCCAGCTCACCGGGCCCCCAGACAGGGCAGTACGAGCAGTACTTC
TRBJ2-7 TRBV28 - - CASSPRAPSSYEQYF TGTGCCAGCAGCCCTCGGGCGCCTAGCTCCTACGAGCAGTACTTC
TRBJ2-1 TRBV5-1 - TRBD2 CASSLRLAGGPRNEQFF TGCGCCAGCAGCTTGAGGCTAGCGGGAGGGCCACGCAATGAGCAGTTCTTC
TRBJ2-7 TRBV7-2 - - CASSSWNYEQYF TGTGCCAGCAGCTCCTGGAACTACGAGCAGTACTTC
TRBJ1-4 TRBV28 - TRBD1 CASSLHSTGGREKLFF TGTGCCAGCAGTTTACACTCGACAGGGGGGAGGGAAAAACTGTTTTTT
TRBJ1-1 TRBV21-1 - - CASSKANGGARTEAFF TGTGCCAGCAGCAAAGCCAACGGGGGAGCGAGGACTGAAGCTTTCTTT
TRBJ2-2 TRBV30 - - CAWTGLNTGELFF TGTGCCTGGACCGGGCTTAACACCGGGGAGCTGTTTTTT
TRBJ1-5 TRBV7-9 - - CASSLGGTNQPQHF TGTGCCAGCAGCTTAGGGGGAACCAATCAGCCCCAGCATTTT
TRBJ1-4 TRBV19 - - CASNLDGATNEKLFF TGTGCCAGTAACTTAGACGGGGCAACTAATGAAAAACTGTTTTTT
TRBJ1-5 TRBV4-1 once - CASSQRGGIQPQHF TGCGCCAGCAGCCAACGGGGAGGGATTCAGCCCCAGCATTTT
TRBJ1-5 TRBV3-1/TRBV3-2 - - CASSRQGNQPQHF TGTGCCAGCAGCCGCCAGGGCAATCAGCCCCAGCATTTT
TRBJ2-7 TRBV4-2 - TRBD1 CASSRTGTGDSYEQYF TGTGCCAGCAGCCGAACCGGGACAGGGGATTCATACGAGCAGTACTTC
TRBJ1-1 TRBV6-5 - TRBD1 CASRTGQGFMTEAFF TGTGCCAGCAGGACGGGACAGGGTTTTATGACTGAAGCTTTCTTT
TRBJ2-7 TRBV6-5 - TRBD2 CASKPPGGIYEQYF TGTGCCAGCAAACCCCCGGGAGGGATCTACGAGCAGTACTTC
TRBJ2-7 TRBV11-3 - TRBD2 CASSPGGAGIYEQYF TGTGCCAGCAGCCCGGGAGGGGCAGGGATCTACGAGCAGTACTTC
TRBJ2-1 TRBV9 - - CASSLSGVEQFF TGTGCCAGCAGCCTATCGGGGGTTGAGCAGTTCTTC
TRBJ1-6 TRBV2 - - CASSERGTHGALHF TGTGCCAGCAGTGAAAGGGGAACCCATGGGGCCCTCCACTTT
TRBJ2-3 TRBV19 - - CASSIESSRYTDTQYF TGTGCCAGTAGTATAGAGTCTAGCCGATACACAGATACGCAGTATTTT
TRBJ2-2 TRBV23-1 - - CASSPGRGDTGELFF TGCGCCAGCAGCCCAGGCCGGGGAGACACCGGGGAGCTGTTTTTT
TRBJ2-6 TRBV2 - - CASRTVLSGANVLTF TGTGCCAGCAGGACGGTACTCTCTGGGGCCAACGTCCTGACTTTC
TRBJ2-1 TRBV7-9 once TRBD2 CASSSRRGSSYNEQFF TGTGCCAGCAGCTCAAGGCGGGGGAGCTCCTACAATGAGCAGTTCTTC
TRBJ1-1 TRBV24-1 - - CATSDPGKEAFF TGTGCCACCAGTGATCCAGGCAAAGAAGCTTTCTTT
TRBJ2-1 TRBV24-1 - - CACRAANNEQFF TGTGCTTGCAGGGCAGCGAACAATGAGCAGTTCTTC